This T cell receptor (beta chain) emerged from a study of CD8+ T cells in alopecia areata. Study-level findings and limits: Although TCR sharing was seen in mice, sharing across patients was less clear, possibly for HLA-related reasons. Compared with normal scalp, lesional scalp had higher clonality and more expanded CD8+ clones.

The CDR3 totals 15 residues. Germline CDR1 and CDR2: MNHEY and SVGAGI. With 2 bases removed from V and 9 bases from J, the gap between germline ends came to 19 bases. The table lists this clone with a few counts. Its antigen is currently unknown. RNA extraction was followed by reverse transcription into cDNA, which acted as the sequencing template. Produced via immunoSEQ multiplex PCR; TCRdb's table is partial and in-frame only. The sample consists of around 100,000 clones, 50% to 65% of them appearing once. The treatment denotes: oral pan-JAK inhibitor, 5-10 mg twice daily. This chain joins TRBV6-5 and TRBJ1-2, with D hard to call. The material sequenced was CD4+ T cells sorted from blood, taken at week 24, from a patient treated with tofacitinib. The sequence derives from a human donor with alopecia areata. Here the CDR3 reads CASSYRGDGLWSYTF. The CDR3 nucleotides read TGTGCCAGCAGTTACCGCGGGGATGGATTGTGGAGCTACACCTTC.